This TCR beta chain was captured in a study of blood T cell repertoires in COVID-19. Study in general: Whether acute or convalescent, the COVID-19 samples came from the United States, Italy and Spain.

TCRdb's table, derived via immunoSEQ multiplex PCR, lists solely in-frame clones and lacks some. This sample carries some 290,000 clones, approximately 80% of them seen once, and the ten largest clones take 2.5% to 3%. Germline values: CDR1 MNHEY, CDR2 SVGAGI. V was shortened by 6 bases and J by 3 bases, with 13 bases between the two germline ends. This CDR3 is built from 14 residues. The TCR originated in a woman in her fifties or sixties with active or convalescent COVID-19. The gene calls are TRBV6-5 and TRBJ2-3; a weak D match, TRBD1 (6 bases). The sequenced material came from peripheral blood. The CDR3 reads CASRTGRSTDTQYF. CDR3 in DNA: TGTGCCAGCAGAACAGGGCGTTCGACAGATACGCAGTATTTT.